This TCR beta chain was retrieved from a study of T cell responses to AZD1222 COVID-19 vaccine. The CDR3 runs to 18 residues. The germline CDR1 and CDR2 sequences are MNHNS and SASEGT. The V gene end was trimmed by 1 base and the J gene end by 13 bases; junction bases not matched to a gene: 16. Comments on this clone: Its cognate antigen is unknown.

Sequencing used immunoSEQ multiplex PCR; TCRdb keeps in-frame clones, though not all of them. The data hold around 130,000 clones, with over 90% observed a single time. General study points: Repertoire samples came only from after the peak T cell response. An increase in Spike-specific TCR breadth and depth was observed after two AZD1222 doses. White British ancestry dominated among donors, who included more females, and clonal diversity was possibly underestimated.

The chain employs TRBV6-1 and TRBJ1-6, with 10 nucleotides matching TRBD1. The specimen comprised peripheral blood, sampled on day 0 of AZD1222 vaccination. The TCR originated in an adult in good health. The CDR3 here is CASSEGSGQGRRLRPLHF. In DNA form, the CDR3 reads TGTGCCAGCAGTGAAGGTTCGGGACAGGGGAGAAGGTTAAGGCCCCTCCACTTT.